The 19 T cell receptor beta chains presented below share a single source sample, sequenced in a study of radiation and T cells in renal cell carcinoma. The table came from immunoSEQ multiplex PCR; TCRdb's copy has only in-frame clones and leaves some out. This table has tens of thousands of clones, around three quarters appearing once. The time point is: blood 2 weeks post-SBRT. Treatment noted: 15 Gy SBRT to primary tumor, nephrectomy 4 weeks later. The sequences come from blood, collected from a patient whose treatment included radiotherapy and nephrectomy. These receptors came from a man aged 60-69 years with renal cell carcinoma.

The V call is TRBV7-9, the J call TRBJ1-4; the D gene is possibly TRBD1 (5 bases). Germline assignment: CDR1 SEHNR and CDR2 FQNEAQ (reference sequence). V was cut by 8 bases and J by 7 bases, with 11 bases left in between. The CDR3 has 12 amino acids. The CDR3 is CASSDGAEKLFF. DNA of the CDR3: TGTGCCAGCTCGGACGGGGCTGAAAAACTGTTTTTT.

This clone occurred once. The chain uses TRBV9 and TRBJ2-3, with no clear D. This CDR3 has 17 amino acids. Per germline, CDR1 SGDLS and CDR2 YYNGEE. Trimming removed 3 bases from V and 4 bases from J, with 21 bases in between. The CDR3 DNA follows: TGTGCCAGCAGCGCCTCCCCGACCTCATATTGGGCAGATACGCAGTATTTT. This encodes CASSASPTSYWADTQYF.

The CDR3 here is CASSPGVGGHEQYV. The DNA for the CDR3 is TGTGCCAGCTCACCAGGGGTAGGAGGGCACGAGCAGTACGTC. The rearrangement uses TRBV18 and TRBJ2-7; possible D gene TRBD2, 6 bases. CDR1 KGHSH and CDR2 LQKENI come from the germline V gene. The CDR3 has 14 residues. V was trimmed by 2 bases and J by 5 bases, leaving 13 bases between them.

The V and J genes are TRBV28 and TRBJ1-4; 8 nucleotides match TRBD1. The ends lost 6 bases at V and 0 bases at J; junction bases unmatched: 6. The CDR3 extends over 16 amino acids. Germline CDR1 MDHEN, CDR2 SYDVKM. CDR3 residues: CASRGQELTTNEKLFF. Written as DNA, the CDR3 is TGTGCCAGCAGGGGACAGGAGCTTACAACTAATGAAAAACTGTTTTTT.

This clone appeared a single time. The chain uses TRBV18 and TRBJ2-2; D remains unclear. The CDR3 covers 14 residues. Trimming took off 3 bases at V and 3 bases at J, with 8 bases between the two ends. Looked up from germline, CDR1 is KGHSH and CDR2 is LQKENI. The CDR3 nucleotides are TGTGCCAGCTCACCTCCAGTAGACACCGGGGAGCTGTTTTTT. Protein product: CASSPPVDTGELFF.

The chain employs TRBV19 and TRBJ2-2; TRBD1 aligns across 9 bases. This CDR3 has 15 residues. Unmatched junction bases numbered 4, after V lost 4 bases and J lost 4 bases. CDR1 and CDR2 (germline): LNHDA, SQIVND (reference sequence). The chain's CDR3 is CASSKVTGGTGELFF. The CDR3 region has the DNA TGTGCCAGTAGTAAAGTGACAGGGGGCACCGGGGAGCTGTTTTTT.

This chain links TRBV10-3 with TRBJ1-6; 8 bases are shared with TRBD1. The CDR3 totals 14 residues. Germline V lookup: CDR1 ENHRY, CDR2 SYGVKD. V shed 0 bases, J shed 9 bases, and the junction held 1 base outside the gene matches. CDR3 in DNA: TGTGCCATCAGTGAGTCGACAGGGGTTTCACCCCTCCACTTT. Translated, it gives CAISESTGVSPLHF.

Note on this clone: The sample contains more than one DNA sequence encoding this CDR3. This sequence joins TRBV5-6 and TRBJ2-7; possible D gene TRBD1, 5 bases. This CDR3 contains 15 residues. The germline CDR1 and CDR2 sequences are SGHDT and YYEEEE. Trimming removed 1 base from V and 2 bases from J, with 13 bases in between. The CDR3 loop reads CASSLLDSPPYEQYF. CDR3 bases: TGTGCCAGCAGCTTGCTAGACAGCCCCCCCTACGAGCAGTACTTC.

This clone has just a few counts. The chain links TRBV5-1 to TRBJ1-2; D unclear. This CDR3 is 14 amino acids long. Trimming removed 4 bases at V and 8 bases at J, with 18 bases between. Germline loops: CDR1 SGHRS, CDR2 YFSETQ. The CDR3 nucleotides read TGCGCCAGCAGCCCGGGATCGGAGGGTTGGGGCTACACCTTC. Residues: CASSPGSEGWGYTF.

The chain joins TRBV6-4 to TRBJ1-1; a possible D gene is TRBD1 (6 bases). Trimming stripped 5 bases from V and 4 bases from J, with 23 bases between. The V gene's germline CDR1 is MRHNA and CDR2 SNTAGT. This CDR3 comprises 17 residues. CDR3 nucleotide sequence: TGTGCCAGCAGTAGCTCCGGGACACGGACTGGGGGCACTGAAGCTTTCTTT. Amino acid sequence: CASSSSGTRTGGTEAFF.

The chain recombines TRBV9 with TRBJ2-3; D call uncertain. The CDR3 contains 13 residues. Trimming shortened V by 3 bases and J by 6 bases, and 11 bases separated the two germline ends. The germline V gene has CDR1 SGDLS and CDR2 YYNGEE. For the CDR3, the DNA is TGTGCCAGCAGCGCCCCCACGAGGGATACGCAGTATTTT. Translated: CASSAPTRDTQYF.

J is TRBJ2-1 and V is TRBV10-3; 7 nucleotides align to TRBD1. Germline V lookup: CDR1 ENHRY, CDR2 SYGVKD. The CDR3 loop spans 14 amino acids. V lost 7 bases and J lost 9; bases outside the gene matches: 12. The CDR3 nucleotides read TGTGCCATCAAGATCAACGACAGGGATGGTGAGCAGTTCTTC. Protein sequence: CAIKINDRDGEQFF.

In this sample, this clone turned up a few times. The genes are TRBV4-1 and TRBJ1-1; TRBD1 matches 7 bases. Germline-derived CDR1 and CDR2 are MGHRA and YSYEKL. Trimming cost V 8 bases and J 2 bases; bases outside gene matches: 8. CDR3 length: 14 amino acids. The CDR3 bases are TGCGCCAGCCACCGGGACAGCCATAACACTGAAGCTTTCTTT. Translated, it gives CASHRDSHNTEAFF.

This clone has just a few counts. The chain combines TRBV2 with TRBJ1-1, with 7 positions matching TRBD1. Germline V lookup: CDR1 SNHLY, CDR2 FYNNEI. J was trimmed by 1 base and V by 4 bases; bases with no gene match: 12. The CDR3 runs to 17 residues. CDR3 in amino acids: CASSVPRGDSWNTEAFF. CDR3 sequence (DNA): TGTGCCAGCAGTGTCCCGAGGGGGGACAGCTGGAACACTGAAGCTTTCTTT.

The chain is built from TRBV5-1 and TRBJ2-6; D may correspond to TRBD1 or TRBD2 (5 bases each). This CDR3 spans 15 amino acids. The germline CDR1 and CDR2 sequences are SGHRS and YFSETQ. V lost 4 bases and J lost 4, with 12 bases in between. The CDR3 region is CASSMRGPGANVLTF. CDR3 DNA: TGCGCCAGCAGCATGAGGGGCCCCGGGGCCAACGTCCTGACTTTC.

The CDR3 spells CASSLRTGEAFF. CDR3 coding DNA: TGTGCCAGCAGTTTACGCACAGGGGAAGCTTTCTTT. The rearrangement uses TRBV28 and TRBJ1-1, with TRBD1 as a possible D gene (6 bases). The CDR3 spans 12 residues. V was cut by 2 bases and J by 8 bases, with 9 bases left in between. Germline CDR1 MDHEN, CDR2 SYDVKM. The complete variable domain, with remaining parts taken from reference TRBV28 and TRBJ1-1, reads DVKVTQSSRYLVKRTGEKVFLECVQDMDHENMFWYRQDPGLGLRLIYFSYDVKMKEKGDIPEGYSVSREKKERFSLILESASTNQTSMYLCASSLRTGEAFFGQGTRLTVV.

The rearrangement joins TRBV11-2 to TRBJ1-2, with D possibly matching TRBD1 (5 bases). The germline CDR1 and CDR2 sequences are SGHAT and FQNNGV. The CDR3 has 12 residues. Trimming took 2 bases from V and 7 from J, leaving 8 bases between them. The CDR3 sequence is CASSLRGGGYTF. The CDR3 region has the DNA TGTGCCAGCAGCTTAAGGGGAGGTGGCTACACCTTC.

The count of this clone is one. This sequence joins TRBV9 and TRBJ2-7; D is perhaps TRBD1 (6 bases). Trimming left V 5 bases short and J 3 bases short, with 12 bases between. The CDR3 runs 13 residues. Germline lookup yields CDR1 SGDLS and CDR2 YYNGEE. CDR3 nucleotide sequence: TGTGCCAGCAGTGGGACACCTAGCTACGAGCAGTACTTC. It codes for CASSGTPSYEQYF.

The table lists this clone with a few counts. This chain joins TRBV10-2 and TRBJ2-3, with TRBD2 matching over 8 bases. The germline CDR1 and CDR2 sequences are WSHSY and SAAADI. J gave up 5 bases and V 5 bases, and 12 bases lay outside the gene matches. There are 16 residues in the CDR3. The CDR3 loop reads CASSPIPGTSQDTQYF. The CDR3 nucleotides read TGCGCCAGCAGTCCAATCCCCGGGACTAGTCAAGATACGCAGTATTTT.